One and the same sample provided the 16 T cell receptor beta chains below, sequenced in a study of blood T cell repertoires in COVID-19 (dated by TCRdb to the early 2020s). Library generation was performed with the immunoSEQ multiplex PCR assay. TCRdb limited this immuneACCESS table to in-frame rearrangements with V and J called. A share of clones is missing; checked studies link under half to unresolved V genes, and the rest is unexplained. In this sample the table shows more than 300,000 clones, 85% to 90% of which occur a single time. Roughly a tenth of the sample goes to the ten largest clones. Sequenced: PBMCs or T cells enriched from blood (not recorded which). These receptors were taken from a young woman who had recovered from COVID-19.

This chain links TRBV5-3 with TRBJ2-1; a weak D match, TRBD2 (6 bases). TRBV5-3 is marked as an open reading frame, function uncertain. Trimming shortened V by 0 bases and J by 0 bases, and 22 bases separated the two germline ends. This CDR3 has 20 amino acids. The CDR3 loop reads CARSLALGLSPISSYNEQFF. The CDR3 nucleotides are TGTGCCAGAAGCTTGGCATTGGGACTGTCTCCCATCAGCTCCTACAATGAGCAGTTCTTC.

This clone was picked up a small number of times. The gene calls are TRBV7-6 and TRBJ1-1, with D maybe TRBD1 (6 bases). The CDR3 is 13 amino acids. CDR1 and CDR2 from the germline V gene are SGHVS and FNYEAQ. V was trimmed by 5 bases and J by 1 base, leaving 8 bases between them. The CDR3 DNA is TGTGCCAGCAGCGTACAGGGGAACACTGAAGCTTTCTTT. Translation: CASSVQGNTEAFF.

V and J are TRBV20-1 and TRBJ1-2; D unresolved. This CDR3 has 11 amino acids. Germline CDR1 is DFQATT and CDR2 is SNEGSKA (reference sequence). Trimming removed 7 bases at V and 4 bases at J, with 10 bases between. CDR3 nucleotides: TGCAGTGTTCGGGAGAGCTATGGCTACACCTTC. Protein sequence: CSVRESYGYTF.

This rearrangement joins TRBV18 to TRBJ1-2; 9 nucleotides align to TRBD1. This CDR3 region has 18 residues. The germline gives CDR1 KGHSH, CDR2 LQKENI. J lost 4 bases, V lost 4 bases, and 16 bases had no gene match. CDR3 nucleotides: TGTGCCAGCTCACTCGGGACAGGGAAGGCCACTTGGGGCTATGGCTACACCTTC. Amino acid sequence: CASSLGTGKATWGYGYTF. The full variable domain, its missing parts supplied by reference TRBV18 and TRBJ1-2, is NAGVMQNPRHLVRRRGQEARLRCSPMKGHSHVYWYRQLPEEGLKFMVYLQKENIIDESGMPKERFSAEFPKEGPSILRIQQVVRGDSAAYFCASSLGTGKATWGYGYTFGSGTRLTVV.

This clone occurred a few times. This chain joins TRBV19 and TRBJ1-6, with a possible D match to TRBD1 (5 bases). The V end lost 7 bases, the J end lost 10 bases, and 17 bases lay between the germline ends. Germline V gene data show CDR1 as LNHDA and CDR2 as SQIVND (reference sequence). This CDR3 spans 14 amino acids. Here the CDR3 reads CASTYGAARSPLHF. The CDR3 coding sequence is TGTGCCAGTACCTATGGGGCAGCCAGGTCACCCCTCCACTTT.

The chain uses TRBV7-3 and TRBJ2-3, with a tentative D call TRBD2 (7 bases). Germline V CDR1 and CDR2: SGHTA, FQGTGA. The CDR3 is 16 residues long. V lost 4 bases and J 0 bases, leaving 14 bases between the germline ends. The CDR3: CASSSIGGASTDTQYF. Here the CDR3 DNA reads TGTGCCAGCAGCTCCATAGGGGGGGCCAGCACAGATACGCAGTATTTT.

The chain joins TRBV3-1 (or the pseudogene TRBV3-2) to TRBJ2-7, with D maybe TRBD1 (6 bases). Trimming cost V 6 bases and J 12 bases, with 15 bases left between them. CDR1 and CDR2 from the germline V gene are LGHDT and YNNKEL (reference sequence). This CDR3 has 11 residues. This CDR3 is CASSLGAVRYF. CDR3 bases: TGTGCCAGCAGTTTGGGGGCAGTGCGGTACTTC.

This sequence joins TRBV6-6 and TRBJ2-1; D may be TRBD1 (5 bases). V lost 6 bases and J lost 9, with 18 bases in between. Germline-derived CDR1 and CDR2 are MNHNY and SVGAGI (reference sequence). There are 14 residues in the CDR3. CDR3 sequence: CASSQNVQGTEQFF. For the CDR3, the DNA is TGTGCCAGCAGCCAGAACGTCCAGGGTACTGAGCAGTTCTTC.

J is TRBJ1-5 and V is TRBV7-9; no clear D. The germline gives CDR1 SEHNR, CDR2 FQNEAQ (reference sequence). CDR3 length: 19 residues. V lost 6 bases and J 0 bases, leaving 24 bases between the germline ends. This chain's CDR3 is CASSQRTTSTIYSNQPQHF. The CDR3 coding sequence is TGTGCCAGCAGTCAACGGACTACGTCTACTATTTATAGCAATCAGCCCCAGCATTTT.

The chain has TRBV18 and TRBJ2-5, with 14 bases matching TRBD2. CDR3 length equals 15 residues. The germline V gene has CDR1 KGHSH and CDR2 LQKENI. Trimming at V came to 3 bases and at J to 11 bases, leaving 8 bases not matched to a gene. The CDR3 DNA follows: TGTGCCAGCTCACCGGACGGACTAGCGGGAGGTCGGCAGTACTTC. As protein: CASSPDGLAGGRQYF.

The chain carries TRBV7-2 and TRBJ1-4; 7 bases match TRBD1. The trim removed 0 bases at V and 0 bases at J, leaving 7 bases unmatched. The germline V gene has CDR1 SGHTA and CDR2 FQGNSA. The CDR3 runs to 18 residues. CDR3 bases: TGTGCCAGCAGCTTAGCAGGGGGACAGACCGCAACTAATGAAAAACTGTTTTTT. Translated: CASSLAGGQTATNEKLFF. The complete variable domain, with remaining parts taken from reference TRBV7-2 and TRBJ1-4, reads GAGVSQSPSNKVTEKGKDVELRCDPISGHTALYWYRQSLGQGLEFLIYFQGNSAPDKSGLPSDRFSAERTGGSVSTLTIQRTQQEDSAVYLCASSLAGGQTATNEKLFFGSGTQLSVL.

The rearrangement joins TRBV6-6 to TRBJ2-7, with TRBD2 identical over 10 bases. V lost 7 bases to trimming and J lost 3 bases; unmatched junction nucleotides: 9. The CDR3 extends over 15 amino acids. Germline CDR1 is MNHNY and CDR2 is SVGAGI (reference sequence). The CDR3 spells CASTNQLAGFYEQYF. The DNA for the CDR3 is TGTGCCAGCACCAACCAACTAGCGGGATTCTACGAGCAGTACTTC.

This chain uses TRBV9 with TRBJ2-1; D is undetermined. V was cut by 0 bases and J by 7 bases, with 8 bases left in between. Germline assignment: CDR1 SGDLS and CDR2 YYNGEE. The CDR3 spans 13 residues. The CDR3 DNA sequence: TGTGCCAGCAGCGTAGCTGAGGTAAATGAGCAGTTCTTC. Translated, it gives CASSVAEVNEQFF.

This clone was recorded only once. The V gene is TRBV6-5, the J gene TRBJ1-1; 7 nucleotides agree with TRBD1. Per germline, CDR1 MNHEY and CDR2 SVGAGI. The V segment lost 8 bases and the J segment 5 bases; nucleotides outside the gene matches: 5. This CDR3 has 12 residues. The CDR3 region has the DNA TGTGCCAGCGGAGGGGGCATAACTGAAGCTTTCTTT. Its translation: CASGGGITEAFF.

V gene TRBV9 combines with J gene TRBJ2-1; D is ambiguous. The V end was cut by 2 bases, the J end by 9 bases, with 15 bases between. Per germline, CDR1 SGDLS and CDR2 YYNGEE. This CDR3 contains 14 residues. Written as DNA, the CDR3 is TGTGCCAGCAGCGTCGCGATCGGTATGCTTGAGCAGTTCTTC. This codes for CASSVAIGMLEQFF.

V and J are TRBV18 and TRBJ1-1, with D possibly matching TRBD1 (6 bases). The V end was cut by 3 bases, the J end by 5 bases, with 16 bases between. The germline V gene has CDR1 KGHSH and CDR2 LQKENI. CDR3 size: 15 residues. DNA for the CDR3: TGTGCCAGCTCACCTTTATTAGGGGGGGATACTGAAGCTTTCTTT. It yields the protein CASSPLLGGDTEAFF. Full variable domain (rest looked up from reference TRBV18 and TRBJ1-1): NAGVMQNPRHLVRRRGQEARLRCSPMKGHSHVYWYRQLPEEGLKFMVYLQKENIIDESGMPKERFSAEFPKEGPSILRIQQVVRGDSAAYFCASSPLLGGDTEAFFGQGTRLTVV.